This TCR beta chain was sequenced during a study of T cells in Graves' hyperthyroidism and ophthalmopathy. Diagnosis of hyperthyroidism was new in patients aged 18 to 65, and its duration was under 2 months. From germline, CDR1 is MDHEN and CDR2 SYDVKM. The CDR3 is made up of 14 amino acids. Trimming left V 5 bases short and J 8 bases short, with 18 bases between. The CDR3 regions of TCR beta were amplified from RNA transcripts. RT-PCR in the first round (using the HTBI primer set) targeted the TCR CDR3. Each CDR3 protein is one row after TCRdb ran MiXCR on the multiplex PCR reads. The sample lists 600,000 to 900,000 distinct CDR3 sequences, 16% occurring once.

The clonotype was recovered from a man in his late teens or twenties with Graves' hyperthyroidism. V gene TRBV28 combines with J gene TRBJ1-2; no firm D call. The sequenced material came from blood. The CDR3 DNA is TGTGCCAGCAGTATCCGGCCAGGAGGAGGAGGCTACACCTTC. It is translated as CASSIRPGGGGYTF.